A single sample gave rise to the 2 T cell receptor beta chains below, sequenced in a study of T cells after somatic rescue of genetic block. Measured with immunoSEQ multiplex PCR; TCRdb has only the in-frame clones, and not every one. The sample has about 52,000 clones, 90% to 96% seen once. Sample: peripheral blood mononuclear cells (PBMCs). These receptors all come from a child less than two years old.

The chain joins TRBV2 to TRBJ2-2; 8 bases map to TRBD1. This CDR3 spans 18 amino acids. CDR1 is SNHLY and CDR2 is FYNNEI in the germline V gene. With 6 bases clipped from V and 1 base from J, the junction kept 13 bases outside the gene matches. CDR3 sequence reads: CASSDEQQGVGNTGELFF. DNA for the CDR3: TGTGCCAGCAGCGATGAACAACAGGGGGTAGGGAACACCGGGGAGCTGTTTTTT.

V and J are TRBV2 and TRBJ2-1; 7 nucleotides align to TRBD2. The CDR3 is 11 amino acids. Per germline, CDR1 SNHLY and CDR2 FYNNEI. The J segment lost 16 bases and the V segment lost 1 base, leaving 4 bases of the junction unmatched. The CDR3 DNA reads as TGTGCCAGCAGTGAAGGGACTAGAGTCTTCTTC. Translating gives CASSEGTRVFF.